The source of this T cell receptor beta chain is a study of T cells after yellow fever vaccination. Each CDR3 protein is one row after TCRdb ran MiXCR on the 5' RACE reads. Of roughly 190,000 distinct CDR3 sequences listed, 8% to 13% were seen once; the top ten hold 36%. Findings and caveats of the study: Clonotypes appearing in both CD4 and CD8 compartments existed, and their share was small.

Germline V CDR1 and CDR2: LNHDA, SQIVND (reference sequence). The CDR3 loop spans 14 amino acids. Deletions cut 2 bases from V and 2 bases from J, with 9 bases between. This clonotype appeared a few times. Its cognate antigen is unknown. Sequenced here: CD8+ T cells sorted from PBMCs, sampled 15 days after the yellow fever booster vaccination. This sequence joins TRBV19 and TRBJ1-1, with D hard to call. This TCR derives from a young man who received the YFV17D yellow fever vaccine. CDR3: CASSISGINTEAFF. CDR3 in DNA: TGTGCCAGTAGTATAAGCGGCATTAACACTGAAGCTTTCTTT. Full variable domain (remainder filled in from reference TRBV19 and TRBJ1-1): DGGITQSPKYLFRKEGQNVTLSCEQNLNHDAMYWYRQDPGQGLRLIYYSQIVNDFQKGDIAEGYSVSREKKESFPLTVTSAQKNPTAFYLCASSISGINTEAFFGQGTRLTVV.